This is a list of T cell receptor beta chains from one sample in a study of blood T cell repertoires in COVID-19. The protocol was immunoSEQ multiplex PCR, while the TCRdb copy is restricted to in-frame clones and leaves out a portion. Of roughly 300,000 clones in the sample, 65% to 90% were seen once. The sequenced material came from PBMCs or T cells enriched from blood (not recorded which). Receptors originate from a man aged 25 to 40 who had recovered from COVID-19. The CDR3 runs from the conserved cysteine through the conserved F or W. A D gene is named only where the DNA matches it firmly. Size values are once, few and many counts, or a class for expanded clones, and some rows have none.

CDR3 DNA: TGTGCCAGCAGTTTGGACAGGGCGACAACGGCTTTCTTT
CDR3 protein: CASSLDRATTAFF
clone size: once
V gene: TRBV28
D gene: TRBD1
J gene: TRBJ1-1

CDR3 DNA: TGTGCCAGCAGCTTCACAGGGGTCAGCAATCAGCCCCAGCATTTT
CDR3 protein: CASSFTGVSNQPQHF
clone size: .
V gene: TRBV27
D gene: TRBD1
J gene: TRBJ1-5

CDR3 DNA: TGTGCCAGCAGCGCGGCAATTAGCGGGAGGTGGGGCAATGAGCAGTTCTTC
CDR3 protein: CASSAAISGRWGNEQFF
clone size: .
V gene: TRBV9
D gene: TRBD2
J gene: TRBJ2-1

CDR3 DNA: TGTGCCAGCAGCTCGGGCAGGAGGAATGAGCAGTTCTTC
CDR3 protein: CASSSGRRNEQFF
clone size: .
V gene: TRBV5-4
D gene: .
J gene: TRBJ2-1

CDR3 DNA: TGTGCCAGCAGCTTAGGTTATAGCAATGAGCAGTTCTTC
CDR3 protein: CASSLGYSNEQFF
clone size: .
V gene: TRBV7-2
D gene: .
J gene: TRBJ2-1

CDR3 DNA: TGTGCCAGTAGTAAGGCGGATGAAAAACTGTTTTTT
CDR3 protein: CASSKADEKLFF
clone size: .
V gene: TRBV19
D gene: .
J gene: TRBJ1-4

CDR3 DNA: TGTGCCAGCAGCCAAGATCTGGGACAGGGGAAGGGGAATGAGCAGTTCTTC
CDR3 protein: CASSQDLGQGKGNEQFF
clone size: .
V gene: TRBV14
D gene: TRBD1
J gene: TRBJ2-1

CDR3 DNA: TGTGCCAGCAGCTTTGGGGGGTCCGCTGAAGCTTTCTTT
CDR3 protein: CASSFGGSAEAFF
clone size: .
V gene: TRBV7-9
D gene: .
J gene: TRBJ1-1

CDR3 DNA: TGTGCCAGCAGCTTGAATCAGGTCTCTGGGGCCAACGTCCTGACTTTC
CDR3 protein: CASSLNQVSGANVLTF
clone size: .
V gene: TRBV3-1/TRBV3-2
D gene: .
J gene: TRBJ2-6

CDR3 DNA: TGTGCCAGCAGTGAAGCTCCAGGGGGGTACACTGAAGCTTTCTTT
CDR3 protein: CASSEAPGGYTEAFF
clone size: .
V gene: TRBV6-1
D gene: TRBD1
J gene: TRBJ1-1

CDR3 DNA: TGTGCCAGCAGTCCAGCGGGGGGCCTCTCCCCCTACGAGCAGTACTTC
CDR3 protein: CASSPAGGLSPYEQYF
clone size: .
V gene: TRBV27
D gene: TRBD2
J gene: TRBJ2-7

CDR3 DNA: TGTGCCAGCAGTCGGGGGAGCCAAGAGACCCAGTACTTC
CDR3 protein: CASSRGSQETQYF
clone size: .
V gene: TRBV2
D gene: .
J gene: TRBJ2-5

CDR3 DNA: TGCGCCAGCAGCTTGCGGCCTCTTGGCACAGATACGCAGTATTTT
CDR3 protein: CASSLRPLGTDTQYF
clone size: .
V gene: TRBV4-1
D gene: .
J gene: TRBJ2-3

CDR3 DNA: TGCAGTGCTAGTGGGCCACAGGGGGCAGGGGAGCAGTACTTC
CDR3 protein: CSASGPQGAGEQYF
clone size: few
V gene: TRBV20-1
D gene: TRBD1
J gene: TRBJ2-7

CDR3 DNA: TGTGCCAGTAGTATGGCCCAGGAGCGGCGCAATGAGCAGTTCTTC
CDR3 protein: CASSMAQERRNEQFF
clone size: .
V gene: TRBV19
D gene: .
J gene: TRBJ2-1

CDR3 DNA: TGCGCCAGCAGCCCTCGACAGGGGGCCTCTGGAAACACCATATATTTT
CDR3 protein: CASSPRQGASGNTIYF
clone size: .
V gene: TRBV5-1
D gene: TRBD1
J gene: TRBJ1-3

CDR3 DNA: TGTGCCACCAGCAGGGCTCTTGGGAGGGATACGCAGTATTTT
CDR3 protein: CATSRALGRDTQYF
clone size: .
V gene: TRBV15
D gene: .
J gene: TRBJ2-3

CDR3 DNA: TGTGCCAGCAGTTCCCCGGGGGACGGGGAGCTGTTTTTT
CDR3 protein: CASSSPGDGELFF
clone size: .
V gene: TRBV28
D gene: .
J gene: TRBJ2-2

CDR3 DNA: TGTGCCAGCAGCTTAGCTCCGGCAACTAATGAAAAACTGTTTTTT
CDR3 protein: CASSLAPATNEKLFF
clone size: .
V gene: TRBV7-2
D gene: .
J gene: TRBJ1-4

CDR3 DNA: TGTGCCAGCTCACCACCTATAGACAGGGGTAACGAGCAGTACTTC
CDR3 protein: CASSPPIDRGNEQYF
clone size: .
V gene: TRBV18
D gene: TRBD1
J gene: TRBJ2-7

CDR3 DNA: TGTGCCAGCTCACCCGACTCGTACACTGAAGCTTTCTTT
CDR3 protein: CASSPDSYTEAFF
clone size: .
V gene: TRBV18
D gene: .
J gene: TRBJ1-1

CDR3 DNA: TGTGCCAGCAACTCCGGGACAGCGAACACTGAAGCTTTCTTT
CDR3 protein: CASNSGTANTEAFF
clone size: .
V gene: TRBV11-3
D gene: TRBD1
J gene: TRBJ1-1

CDR3 DNA: TGTGCCAGCTCCCCAGGACAGACCTCTAACTATGGCTACACCTTC
CDR3 protein: CASSPGQTSNYGYTF
clone size: .
V gene: TRBV18
D gene: .
J gene: TRBJ1-2

CDR3 DNA: TGCGCCAGCAGCCCCGAGGCGGGGGTCCACCGCGAGCAGTACTTC
CDR3 protein: CASSPEAGVHREQYF
clone size: .
V gene: TRBV4-1
D gene: TRBD2
J gene: TRBJ2-7

CDR3 DNA: TGTGCCAGCAGTCCACATCAGGTACCCTACGAGCAGTACTTC
CDR3 protein: CASSPHQVPYEQYF
clone size: once
V gene: TRBV28
D gene: .
J gene: TRBJ2-7

CDR3 DNA: TGCGCCAGCAGCTTGGCGACTAGCGGGACCGGGGAGCTGTTTTTT
CDR3 protein: CASSLATSGTGELFF
clone size: few
V gene: TRBV5-1
D gene: TRBD2
J gene: TRBJ2-2

CDR3 DNA: TGTGCCAGCAGTCTTAGAGAGAACACTGAAGCTTTCTTT
CDR3 protein: CASSLRENTEAFF
clone size: once
V gene: TRBV6-4
D gene: .
J gene: TRBJ1-1

CDR3 DNA: TGTGCCAGCAGCTCCTTAGCAGATACGCAGTATTTT
CDR3 protein: CASSSLADTQYF
clone size: .
V gene: TRBV7-8
D gene: .
J gene: TRBJ2-3

CDR3 DNA: TGTGCCAGCAGTCTTGCGGGACAGCTCTGGGAGACCCAGTACTTC
CDR3 protein: CASSLAGQLWETQYF
clone size: .
V gene: TRBV5-6
D gene: .
J gene: TRBJ2-5